These 4 T cell receptor beta chains were all obtained from the same sample, sequenced in a study of response to subunit inactivated influenza vaccine (dated by TCRdb to about 2018). Library preparation employed RT-PCR. Sequencing used an Illumina HiSeq 2500. The raw public data were reprocessed by TCRdb itself: fastp quality trimming at Q25, MiXCR clonotype calling, in-frame beta chains only. Under each unique CDR3 protein, matching rows form one entry showing the most common genes and DNA. This sample lists 430,000 or so distinct CDR3 sequences; over 9.5% were detected once. The top ten constitute 10% to 15% of the sample. This specimen's time point label, interpreted: more than 40 days after influenza vaccine administration. Source: PBMCs from blood, taken roughly 46 days after vaccination. Receptor source: a man in his fifties or sixties who received an inactivated influenza vaccine. Donor details come from another sample of the same person, matched by shared clones.

This clonotype turned up a few times. The J gene is TRBJ2-1, the V gene TRBV9; D may match TRBD1 or TRBD2 (6 bases each). This CDR3 region has 14 residues. V dropped 1 base and J dropped 8 bases, with 13 bases sitting between them. From germline, CDR1 is SGDLS and CDR2 YYNGEE. CDR3 sequence reads: CASSVTRGLDEQFF. Written as DNA, the CDR3 is TGTGCCAGCAGCGTAACCCGGGGGCTGGATGAGCAGTTCTTC.

At least ten counts were recorded for this clonotype. The chain uses TRBV4-3 and TRBJ2-1, with D maybe TRBD1 (5 bases). Germline V gene lookup returns CDR1 LGHNA and CDR2 YSLEER. This CDR3 region has 15 residues. Between the trimmed V and J ends, which lost 3 bases and 2 bases, there was a span of 11 bases. CDR3 sequence (DNA): TGCGCCAGCAGCCAGACGGAAGGGGCCTACAATGAGCAGTTCTTC. Encoded protein: CASSQTEGAYNEQFF.

The V gene is TRBV12-3 or TRBV12-4, the J gene TRBJ2-3; D tentatively fits TRBD1 or TRBD2 (7 bases each). Trimming stripped 4 bases from V and 0 bases from J, with 14 bases between. The length of the CDR3 is 16 residues. The CDR3: CASSSQGGGSTDTQYF. The CDR3 DNA reads TGTGCCAGCAGTTCCCAGGGGGGGGGCAGCACAGATACGCAGTATTTT.

This clonotype has more than one count but fewer than ten. This chain connects TRBV12-3 or TRBV12-4 to TRBJ1-2, with D uncertain. The CDR3 runs to 13 residues. V gave up 3 bases and J gave up 4 bases, with 9 bases separating them. CDR3 amino acids: CASSLQELYGYTF. The CDR3 nucleotides read TGTGCCAGCAGTTTGCAGGAACTCTATGGCTACACCTTC.